The next 8 T cell receptor beta chains were all read from a single sample in a study of T cell changes during pregnancy in multiple sclerosis. Profiling relied on immunoSEQ multiplex PCR, and the TCRdb table lists in-frame clones only, not all of them. The sample records roughly 100,000 clones, 91% being singletons. The sample was peripheral blood, taken after pregnancy. The receptors were gathered from a female donor in good health, enrolled as a control in a pregnancy study.

The CDR3 spells CASSQGGSSEAFF. As DNA, the CDR3 is TGCGCCAGCAGCCAAGGGGGCTCAAGTGAAGCTTTCTTT. The gene calls are TRBV4-1 and TRBJ1-1; a possible D gene is TRBD1 (5 bases). Germline V gene data show CDR1 as MGHRA and CDR2 as YSYEKL. This CDR3 contains 13 residues. Trimming removed 1 base from V and 7 bases from J, with 10 bases in between.

The chain links TRBV9 to TRBJ1-5; 10 bases map to TRBD1. CDR1 and CDR2 from the germline V gene are SGDLS and YYNGEE. The CDR3 totals 15 residues. V gave up 4 bases and J gave up 5 bases; unmatched junction bases: 6. The CDR3 loop is CASSPGQGVDQPQHF. The CDR3 DNA follows: TGTGCCAGCAGCCCCGGACAGGGGGTCGATCAGCCCCAGCATTTT.

The V gene is TRBV28, the J gene TRBJ1-5; D gene unclear. CDR1 and CDR2 (germline): MDHEN, SYDVKM. V shed 6 bases and J shed 5 bases, with 11 bases lying between them. This CDR3 is 13 amino acids long. CDR3 nucleotide sequence: TGTGCCAGCAGCCGCCGGGGATATCAGCCCCAGCATTTT. As protein: CASSRRGYQPQHF.

The chain uses TRBV11-2 and TRBJ1-1; D gene uncertain. Germline CDR1 reads SGHAT; CDR2 reads FQNNGV. The length of the CDR3 is 13 residues. Trimming took 1 base from V and 6 from J, leaving 9 bases between them. This CDR3 is CASSLGGKPEAFF. In DNA, the CDR3 is TGTGCCAGCAGCTTAGGAGGGAAACCTGAAGCTTTCTTT.

This clone was found once. The V call is TRBV30, the J call TRBJ1-3; D remains ambiguous. CDR3 length equals 12 residues. Trimming took off 8 bases at V and 2 bases at J, with 10 bases between the two ends. Germline-derived CDR1 and CDR2 are GTSNPN and SVGIG (reference sequence). The CDR3 region is CARGLTGNTIYF. The CDR3 nucleotides read TGTGCCCGCGGACTCACTGGAAACACCATATATTTT.

J is TRBJ2-5 and V is TRBV7-9, with 9 bases matching TRBD1. V was clipped by 3 bases and J by 2 bases; unmatched bases: 4. The CDR3 is made up of 15 amino acids. Germline V CDR1 and CDR2: SEHNR, FQNEAQ (reference sequence). For the CDR3, the DNA is TGTGCCAGCAGCTTCGGGGACAGGGTTCAAGAGACCCAGTACTTC. Amino acid sequence: CASSFGDRVQETQYF.

The CDR3 sequence: CASSLVLSSYNEQFF. The DNA of the CDR3 is TGTGCCAGCAGCTTGGTACTGAGCTCCTACAATGAGCAGTTCTTC. V gene TRBV5-5 combines with J gene TRBJ2-1; no definite D call. Germline V gene data show CDR1 as SGHKS and CDR2 as YYEKEE (reference sequence). The CDR3 loop spans 15 amino acids. Trimming pared 0 bases from V and 0 bases from J, leaving 7 bases between.

This chain uses TRBV5-1 with TRBJ2-7, with 9 bases identical to TRBD1. CDR1 and CDR2 from the germline V gene are SGHRS and YFSETQ. J lost 6 bases, V lost 3 bases, and 7 bases had no gene match. The CDR3 has 14 residues. The CDR3 sequence: CASSSGTGLSEQYF. For the CDR3, the DNA is TGCGCCAGCAGCTCCGGGACAGGGCTCTCCGAGCAGTACTTC. The complete variable domain, with remaining parts taken from reference TRBV5-1 and TRBJ2-7, reads KAGVTQTPRYLIKTRGQQVTLSCSPISGHRSVSWYQQTPGQGLQFLFEYFSETQRNKGNFPGRFSGRQFSNSRSEMNVSTLELGDSALYLCASSSGTGLSEQYFGPGTRLTVT.